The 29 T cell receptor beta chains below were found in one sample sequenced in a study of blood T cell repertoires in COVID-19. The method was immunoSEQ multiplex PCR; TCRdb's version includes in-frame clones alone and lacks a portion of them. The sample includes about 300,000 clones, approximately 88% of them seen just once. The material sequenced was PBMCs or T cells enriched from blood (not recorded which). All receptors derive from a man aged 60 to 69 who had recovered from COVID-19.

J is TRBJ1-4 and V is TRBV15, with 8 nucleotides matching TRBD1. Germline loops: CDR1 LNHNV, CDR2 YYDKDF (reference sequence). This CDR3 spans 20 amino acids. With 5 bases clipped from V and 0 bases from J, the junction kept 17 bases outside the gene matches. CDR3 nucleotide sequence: TGTGCCACCAGCCCTCACCCCGGGACAGGATACCTTGCAACTAATGAAAAACTGTTTTTT. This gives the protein CATSPHPGTGYLATNEKLFF.

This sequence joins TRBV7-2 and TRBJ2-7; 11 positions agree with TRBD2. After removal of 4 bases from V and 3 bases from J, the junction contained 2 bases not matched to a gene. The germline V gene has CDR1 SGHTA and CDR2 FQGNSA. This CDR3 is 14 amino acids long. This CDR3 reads CASSSGLAGYEQYF. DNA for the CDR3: TGTGCCAGCAGCTCCGGACTAGCGGGCTACGAGCAGTACTTC.

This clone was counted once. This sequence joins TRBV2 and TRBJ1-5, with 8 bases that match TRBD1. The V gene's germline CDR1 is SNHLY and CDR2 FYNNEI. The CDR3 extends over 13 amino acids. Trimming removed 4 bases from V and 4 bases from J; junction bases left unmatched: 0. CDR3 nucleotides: TGTGCCAGCAGTGGACAGGGGAATCAGCCCCAGCATTTT. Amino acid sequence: CASSGQGNQPQHF.

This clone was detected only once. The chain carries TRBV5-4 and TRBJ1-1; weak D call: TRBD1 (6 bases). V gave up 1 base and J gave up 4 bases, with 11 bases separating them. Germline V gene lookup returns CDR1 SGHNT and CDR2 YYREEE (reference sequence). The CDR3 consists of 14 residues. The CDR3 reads CASSLSRGGTEAFF. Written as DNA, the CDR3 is TGTGCCAGCAGCTTGAGTAGGGGGGGCACTGAAGCTTTCTTT.

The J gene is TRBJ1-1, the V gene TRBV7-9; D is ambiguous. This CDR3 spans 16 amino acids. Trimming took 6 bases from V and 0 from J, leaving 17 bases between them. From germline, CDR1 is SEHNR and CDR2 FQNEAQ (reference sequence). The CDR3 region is CASRNKPSLMNTEAFF. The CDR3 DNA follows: TGTGCCAGCAGAAACAAACCTTCTCTTATGAACACTGAAGCTTTCTTT.

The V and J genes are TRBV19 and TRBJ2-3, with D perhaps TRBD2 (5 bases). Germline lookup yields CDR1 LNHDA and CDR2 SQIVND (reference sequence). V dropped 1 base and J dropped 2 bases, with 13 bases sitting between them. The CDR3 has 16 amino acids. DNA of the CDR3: TGTGCCAGTAGTATAGTGAGCGGACGAAACACAGATACGCAGTATTTT. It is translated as CASSIVSGRNTDTQYF.

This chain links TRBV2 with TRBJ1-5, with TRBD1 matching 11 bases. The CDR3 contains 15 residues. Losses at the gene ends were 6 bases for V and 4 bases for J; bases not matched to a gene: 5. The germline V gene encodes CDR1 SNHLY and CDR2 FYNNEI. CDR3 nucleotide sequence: TGTGCCAGCAGGGGGACAGGGGGTCGAAATCAGCCCCAGCATTTT. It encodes CASRGTGGRNQPQHF. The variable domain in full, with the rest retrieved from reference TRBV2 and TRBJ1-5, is EPEVTQTPSHQVTQMGQEVILRCVPISNHLYFYWYRQILGQKVEFLVSFYNNEISEKSEIFDDQFSVERPDGSNFTLKIRSTKLEDSAMYFCASRGTGGRNQPQHFGDGTRLSIL.

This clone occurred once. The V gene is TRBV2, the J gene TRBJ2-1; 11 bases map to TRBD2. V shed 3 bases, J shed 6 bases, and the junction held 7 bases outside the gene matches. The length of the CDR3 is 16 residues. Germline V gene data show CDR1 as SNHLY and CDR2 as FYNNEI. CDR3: CASSDPLAGESNEQFF. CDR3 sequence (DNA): TGTGCCAGCAGTGACCCACTAGCGGGAGAGTCCAATGAGCAGTTCTTC.

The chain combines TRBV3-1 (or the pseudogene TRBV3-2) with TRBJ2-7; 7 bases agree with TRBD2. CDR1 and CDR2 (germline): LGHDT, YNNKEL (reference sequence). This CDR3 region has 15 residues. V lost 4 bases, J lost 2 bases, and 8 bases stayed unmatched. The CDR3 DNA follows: TGTGCCAGCAGCCCCGCGCCTAGCGGACCCTACGAGCAGTACTTC. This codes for CASSPAPSGPYEQYF.

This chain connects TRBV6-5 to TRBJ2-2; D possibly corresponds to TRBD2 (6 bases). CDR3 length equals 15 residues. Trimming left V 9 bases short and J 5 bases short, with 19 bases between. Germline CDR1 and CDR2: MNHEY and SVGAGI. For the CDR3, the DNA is TGTGCCAGTATGAGTGGAGGGGTTTCGACCGGGGAGCTGTTTTTT. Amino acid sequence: CASMSGGVSTGELFF.

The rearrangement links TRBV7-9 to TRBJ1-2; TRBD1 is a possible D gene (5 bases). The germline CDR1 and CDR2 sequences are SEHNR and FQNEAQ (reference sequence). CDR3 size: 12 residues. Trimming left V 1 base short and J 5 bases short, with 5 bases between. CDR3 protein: CASSLEGYGYTF. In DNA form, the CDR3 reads TGTGCCAGCAGCTTAGAGGGGTATGGCTACACCTTC.

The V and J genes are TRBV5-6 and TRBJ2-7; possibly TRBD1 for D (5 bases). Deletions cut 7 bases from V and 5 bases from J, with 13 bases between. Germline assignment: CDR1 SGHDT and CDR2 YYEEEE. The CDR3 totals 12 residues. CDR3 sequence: CASGRVFNEQYF. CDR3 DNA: TGTGCCAGCGGCAGGGTTTTTAACGAGCAGTACTTC.

For the CDR3, the DNA is TGTGCCAGCAGTGCCCAGGGTGACAATCAGCCCCAGCATTTT. Its protein is CASSAQGDNQPQHF. This sequence joins TRBV2 and TRBJ1-5, with D tentatively TRBD1 (5 bases). Per the germline V gene, CDR1 is SNHLY and CDR2 is FYNNEI. CDR3 length equals 14 residues. V was pared by 4 bases and J by 3 bases, with 10 bases between.

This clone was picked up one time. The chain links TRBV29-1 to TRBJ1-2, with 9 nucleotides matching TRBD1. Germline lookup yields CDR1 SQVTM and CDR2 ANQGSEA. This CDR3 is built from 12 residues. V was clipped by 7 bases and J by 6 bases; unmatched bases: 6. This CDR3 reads CSGGQGRDGYTF. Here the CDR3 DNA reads TGCAGCGGGGGACAGGGAAGGGATGGCTACACCTTC.

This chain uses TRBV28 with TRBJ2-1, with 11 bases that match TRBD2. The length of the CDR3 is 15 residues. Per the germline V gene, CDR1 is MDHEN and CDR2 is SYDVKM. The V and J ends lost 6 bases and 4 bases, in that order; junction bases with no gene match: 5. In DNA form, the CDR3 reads TGTGCCAGCAGAAAAGGGACTAGCGGATACAATGAGCAGTTCTTC. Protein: CASRKGTSGYNEQFF.

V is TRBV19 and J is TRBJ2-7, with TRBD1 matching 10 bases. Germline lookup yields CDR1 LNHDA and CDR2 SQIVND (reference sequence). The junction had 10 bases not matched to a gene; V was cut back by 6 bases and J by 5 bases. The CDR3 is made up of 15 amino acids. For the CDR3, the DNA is TGTGCCAGTAGCCCCAGGGACAGGGGCTTCGACGAGCAGTACTTC. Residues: CASSPRDRGFDEQYF.

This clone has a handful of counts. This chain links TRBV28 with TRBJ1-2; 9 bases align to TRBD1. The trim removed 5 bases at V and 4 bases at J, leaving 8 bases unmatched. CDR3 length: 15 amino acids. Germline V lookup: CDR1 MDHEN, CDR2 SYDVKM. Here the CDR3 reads CASSPGQGRPYGYTF. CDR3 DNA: TGTGCCAGCAGTCCCGGACAGGGGCGGCCCTATGGCTACACCTTC.

CDR3 residues: CASSPASGTSYEQYF. In nucleotides, the CDR3 is TGTGCCAGCAGCCCAGCTAGCGGGACCTCCTACGAGCAGTACTTC. V is TRBV9 and J is TRBJ2-7, with 9 bases matching TRBD2. Trimming cost V 4 bases and J 0 bases; bases outside gene matches: 5. The germline gives CDR1 SGDLS, CDR2 YYNGEE. This CDR3 comprises 15 residues.

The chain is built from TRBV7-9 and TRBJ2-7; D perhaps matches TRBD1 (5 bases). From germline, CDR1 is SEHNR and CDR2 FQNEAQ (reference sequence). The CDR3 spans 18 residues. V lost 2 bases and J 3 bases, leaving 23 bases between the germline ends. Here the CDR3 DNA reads TGTGCCAGCAGCTTAAATCCCTCGGCAGGACATAAGATCTACGAGCAGTACTTC. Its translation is CASSLNPSAGHKIYEQYF.

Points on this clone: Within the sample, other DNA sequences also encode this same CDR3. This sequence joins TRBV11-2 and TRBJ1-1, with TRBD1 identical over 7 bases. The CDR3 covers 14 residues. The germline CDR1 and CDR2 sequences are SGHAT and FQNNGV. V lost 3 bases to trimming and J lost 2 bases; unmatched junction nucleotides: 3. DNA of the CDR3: TGTGCCAGCAGCTTCGGACAGGCCAACACTGAAGCTTTCTTT. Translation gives CASSFGQANTEAFF. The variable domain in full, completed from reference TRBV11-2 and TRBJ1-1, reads EAGVAQSPRYKIIEKRQSVAFWCNPISGHATLYWYQQILGQGPKLLIQFQNNGVVDDSQLPKDRFSAERLKGVDSTLKIQPAKLEDSAVYLCASSFGQANTEAFFGQGTRLTVV.

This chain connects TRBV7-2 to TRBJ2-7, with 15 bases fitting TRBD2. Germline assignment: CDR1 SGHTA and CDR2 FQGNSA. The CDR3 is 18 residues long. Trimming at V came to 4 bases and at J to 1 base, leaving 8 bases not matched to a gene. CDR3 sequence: CASSSFRTSGRASYEQYF. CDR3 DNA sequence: TGTGCCAGCAGCTCCTTCAGGACTAGCGGGAGGGCTTCCTACGAGCAGTACTTC.

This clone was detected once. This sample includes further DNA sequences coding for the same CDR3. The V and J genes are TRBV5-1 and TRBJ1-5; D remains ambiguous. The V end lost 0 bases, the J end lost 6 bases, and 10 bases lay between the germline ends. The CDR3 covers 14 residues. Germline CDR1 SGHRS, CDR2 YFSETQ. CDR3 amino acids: CASSLAGIGQPQHF. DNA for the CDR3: TGCGCCAGCAGCTTGGCGGGGATAGGTCAGCCCCAGCATTTT.

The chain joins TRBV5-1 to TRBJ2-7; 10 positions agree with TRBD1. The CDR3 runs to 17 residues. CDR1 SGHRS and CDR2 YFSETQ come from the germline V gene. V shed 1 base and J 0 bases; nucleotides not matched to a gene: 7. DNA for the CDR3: TGCGCCAGCAGCTTGAACCCCGGGACAGGGGCCTCCTACGAGCAGTACTTC. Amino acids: CASSLNPGTGASYEQYF.

The CDR3 region is CSASSGATDTQYF. The CDR3 nucleotides read TGCAGTGCTAGTAGCGGAGCCACAGATACGCAGTATTTT. This chain connects TRBV20-1 to TRBJ2-3, with D possibly being TRBD2 (6 bases). CDR3 length: 13 residues. V lost 3 bases to trimming and J lost 2 bases, with 9 bases between them. Germline loops: CDR1 DFQATT, CDR2 SNEGSKA (reference sequence).

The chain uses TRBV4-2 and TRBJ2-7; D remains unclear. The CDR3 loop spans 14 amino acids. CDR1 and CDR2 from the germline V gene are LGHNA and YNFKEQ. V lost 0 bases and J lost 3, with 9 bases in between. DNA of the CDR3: TGTGCCAGCAGCCAAGAATATTCAGGCTACGAGCAGTACTTC. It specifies CASSQEYSGYEQYF.

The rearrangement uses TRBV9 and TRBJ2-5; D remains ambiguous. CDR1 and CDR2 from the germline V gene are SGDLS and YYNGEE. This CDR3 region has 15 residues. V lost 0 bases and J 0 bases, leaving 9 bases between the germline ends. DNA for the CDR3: TGTGCCAGCAGCGTAGATCTCGGTTACCAAGAGACCCAGTACTTC. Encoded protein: CASSVDLGYQETQYF.

The CDR3: CASWEGVPYEQYF. As DNA, the CDR3 is TGTGCCAGCTGGGAGGGGGTACCCTACGAGCAGTACTTC. V usage is TRBV19 and J usage is TRBJ2-7, with a possible D match to TRBD2 (7 bases). Trimming shortened V by 9 bases and J by 2 bases, and 14 bases separated the two germline ends. Germline V gives CDR1 LNHDA, CDR2 SQIVND (reference sequence). The CDR3 spans 13 residues.

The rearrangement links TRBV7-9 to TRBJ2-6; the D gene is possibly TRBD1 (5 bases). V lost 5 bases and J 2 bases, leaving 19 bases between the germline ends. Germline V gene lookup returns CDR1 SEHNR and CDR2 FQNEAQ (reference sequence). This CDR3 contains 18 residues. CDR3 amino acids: CASSGWQGSSPGANVLTF. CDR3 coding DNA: TGTGCCAGCAGCGGTTGGCAGGGCTCATCTCCTGGGGCCAACGTCCTGACTTTC.

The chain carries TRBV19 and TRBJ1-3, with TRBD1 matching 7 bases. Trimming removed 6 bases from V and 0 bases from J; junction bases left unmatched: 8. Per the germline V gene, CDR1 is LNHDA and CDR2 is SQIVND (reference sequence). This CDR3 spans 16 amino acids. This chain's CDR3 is CASRPWDSSSGNTIYF. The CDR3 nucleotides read TGTGCCAGTAGACCCTGGGACAGCAGCTCTGGAAACACCATATATTTT.